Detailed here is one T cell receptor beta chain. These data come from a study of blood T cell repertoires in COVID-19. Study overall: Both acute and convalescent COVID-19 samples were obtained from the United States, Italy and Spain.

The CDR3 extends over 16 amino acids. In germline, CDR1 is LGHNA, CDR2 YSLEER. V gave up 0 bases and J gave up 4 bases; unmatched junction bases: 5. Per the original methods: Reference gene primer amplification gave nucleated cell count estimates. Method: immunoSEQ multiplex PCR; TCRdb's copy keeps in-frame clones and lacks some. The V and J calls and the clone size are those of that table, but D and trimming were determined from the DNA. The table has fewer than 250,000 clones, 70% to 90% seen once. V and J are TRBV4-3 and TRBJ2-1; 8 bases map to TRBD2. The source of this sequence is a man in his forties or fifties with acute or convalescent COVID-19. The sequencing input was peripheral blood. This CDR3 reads CASSQDSGGAYNEQFF. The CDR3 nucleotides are TGCGCCAGCAGCCAAGATTCGGGAGGGGCGTACAATGAGCAGTTCTTC.